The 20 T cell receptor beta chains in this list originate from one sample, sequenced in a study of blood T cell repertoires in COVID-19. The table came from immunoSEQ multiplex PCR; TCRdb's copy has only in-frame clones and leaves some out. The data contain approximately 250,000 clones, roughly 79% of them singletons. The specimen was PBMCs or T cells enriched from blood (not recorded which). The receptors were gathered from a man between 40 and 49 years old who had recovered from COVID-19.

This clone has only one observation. CDR3 sequence reads: CASSQQTEAFF. The CDR3 DNA reads as TGTGCCAGCAGCCAACAGACTGAAGCTTTCTTT. The J gene is TRBJ1-1, the V gene TRBV7-3; D gene unclear. The CDR3 covers 11 residues. V was cut by 5 bases and J by 5 bases, with 6 bases left in between. Germline lookup yields CDR1 SGHTA and CDR2 FQGTGA.

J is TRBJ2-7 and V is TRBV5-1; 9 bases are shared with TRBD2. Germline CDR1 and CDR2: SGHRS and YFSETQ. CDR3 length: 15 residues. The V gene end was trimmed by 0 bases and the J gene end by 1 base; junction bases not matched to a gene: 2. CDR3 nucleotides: TGCGCCAGCAGCTTGGGACTAGCGGAATCCTACGAGCAGTACTTC. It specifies CASSLGLAESYEQYF.

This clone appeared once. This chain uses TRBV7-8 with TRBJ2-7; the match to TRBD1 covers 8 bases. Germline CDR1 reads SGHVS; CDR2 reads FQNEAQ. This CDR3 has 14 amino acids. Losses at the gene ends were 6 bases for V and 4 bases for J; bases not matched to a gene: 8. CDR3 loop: CASRPPGGWYEQYF. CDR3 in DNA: TGTGCCAGCAGGCCCCCAGGGGGCTGGTACGAGCAGTACTTC.

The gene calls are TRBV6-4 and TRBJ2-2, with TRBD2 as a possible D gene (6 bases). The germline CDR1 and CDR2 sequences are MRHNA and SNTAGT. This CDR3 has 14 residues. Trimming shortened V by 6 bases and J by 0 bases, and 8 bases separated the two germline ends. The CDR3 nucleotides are TGTGCCAGCAGAGGACTATCGAACACCGGGGAGCTGTTTTTT. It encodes CASRGLSNTGELFF.

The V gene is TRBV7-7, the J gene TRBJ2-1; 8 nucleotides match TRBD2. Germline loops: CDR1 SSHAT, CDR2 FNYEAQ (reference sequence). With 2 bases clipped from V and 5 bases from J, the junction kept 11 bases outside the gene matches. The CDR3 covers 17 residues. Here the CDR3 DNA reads TGTGCCAGCAGCTTACCGCCGGGGGGGATACTACACAATGAGCAGTTCTTC. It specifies CASSLPPGGILHNEQFF.

CDR3 sequence (DNA): TGTGCCAGTAGTACCCAGGGGGCAGGGCCCCAGCATTTT. This translates into CASSTQGAGPQHF. This chain connects TRBV19 to TRBJ1-5, with 8 bases matching TRBD1. Germline CDR1 is LNHDA and CDR2 is SQIVND (reference sequence). Trimming at V came to 4 bases and at J to 9 bases, leaving 5 bases not matched to a gene. The CDR3 length is 13 residues.

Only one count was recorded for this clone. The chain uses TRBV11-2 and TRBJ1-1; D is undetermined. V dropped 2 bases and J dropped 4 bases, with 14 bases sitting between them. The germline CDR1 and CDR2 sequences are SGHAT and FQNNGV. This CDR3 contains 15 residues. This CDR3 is CASSLSFDFGTEAFF. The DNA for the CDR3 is TGTGCCAGCAGCTTAAGCTTCGACTTCGGCACTGAAGCTTTCTTT.

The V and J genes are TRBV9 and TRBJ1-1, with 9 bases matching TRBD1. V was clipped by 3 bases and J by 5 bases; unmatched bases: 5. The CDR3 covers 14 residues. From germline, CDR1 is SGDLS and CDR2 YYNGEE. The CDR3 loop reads CASSDGTGMTEAFF. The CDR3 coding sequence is TGTGCCAGCAGCGATGGGACAGGGATGACTGAAGCTTTCTTT.

CDR3 region: CASRDSTGGYTF. The DNA for the CDR3 is TGTGCCAGCAGAGACTCGACAGGGGGGTACACCTTC. This chain links TRBV6-5 with TRBJ1-2, with TRBD1 matching over 9 bases. Germline values: CDR1 MNHEY, CDR2 SVGAGI. The J segment lost 11 bases and the V segment lost 6 bases, leaving 7 bases of the junction unmatched. The CDR3 has 12 residues.

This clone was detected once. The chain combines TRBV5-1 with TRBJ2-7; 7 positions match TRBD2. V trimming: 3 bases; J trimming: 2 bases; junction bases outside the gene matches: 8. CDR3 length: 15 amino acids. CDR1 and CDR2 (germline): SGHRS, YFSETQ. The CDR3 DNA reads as TGCGCCAGCAGCTCGCTAGCGGACGGCACCTACGAGCAGTACTTC. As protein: CASSSLADGTYEQYF.

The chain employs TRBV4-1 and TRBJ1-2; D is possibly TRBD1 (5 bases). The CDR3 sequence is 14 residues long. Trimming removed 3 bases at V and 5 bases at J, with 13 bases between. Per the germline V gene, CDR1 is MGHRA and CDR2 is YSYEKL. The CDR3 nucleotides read TGCGCCAGCAGCCAGACCGGGACTGAGTATGGCTACACCTTC. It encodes CASSQTGTEYGYTF.

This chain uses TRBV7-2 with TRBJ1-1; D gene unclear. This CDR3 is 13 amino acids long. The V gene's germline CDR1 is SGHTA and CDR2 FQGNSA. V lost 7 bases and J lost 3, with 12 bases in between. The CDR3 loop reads CASTRRVDTEAFF. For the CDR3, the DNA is TGTGCCAGCACCCGTCGGGTGGACACTGAAGCTTTCTTT.

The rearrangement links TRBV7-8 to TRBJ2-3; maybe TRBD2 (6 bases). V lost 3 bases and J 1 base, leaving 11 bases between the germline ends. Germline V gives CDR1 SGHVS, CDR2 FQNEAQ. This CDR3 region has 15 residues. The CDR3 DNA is TGTGCCAGCAGCTTTCGGGAGATAGGCACAGATACGCAGTATTTT. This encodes CASSFREIGTDTQYF.

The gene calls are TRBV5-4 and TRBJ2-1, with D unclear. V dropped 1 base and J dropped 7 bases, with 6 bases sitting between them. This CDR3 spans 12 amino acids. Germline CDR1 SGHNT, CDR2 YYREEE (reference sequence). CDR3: CASSLRVNEQFF. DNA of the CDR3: TGTGCCAGCAGCTTGCGGGTTAATGAGCAGTTCTTC.

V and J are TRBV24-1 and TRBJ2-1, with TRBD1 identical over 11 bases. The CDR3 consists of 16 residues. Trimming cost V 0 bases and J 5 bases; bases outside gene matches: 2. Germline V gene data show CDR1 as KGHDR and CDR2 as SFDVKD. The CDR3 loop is CATSDLGTGGDNEQFF. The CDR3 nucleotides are TGTGCCACCAGTGATTTGGGGACAGGGGGGGACAATGAGCAGTTCTTC.

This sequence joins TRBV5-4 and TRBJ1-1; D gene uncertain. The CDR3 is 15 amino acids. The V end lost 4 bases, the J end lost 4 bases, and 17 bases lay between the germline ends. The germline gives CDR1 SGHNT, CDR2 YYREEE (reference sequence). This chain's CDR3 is CASSPLLALGTEAFF. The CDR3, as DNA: TGTGCCAGCAGCCCCCTGCTAGCTTTAGGCACTGAAGCTTTCTTT.

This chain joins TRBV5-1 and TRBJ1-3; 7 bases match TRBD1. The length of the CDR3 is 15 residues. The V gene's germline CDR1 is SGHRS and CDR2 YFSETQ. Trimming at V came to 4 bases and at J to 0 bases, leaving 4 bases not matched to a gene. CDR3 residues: CASSPRDSSGNTIYF. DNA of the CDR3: TGCGCCAGCAGCCCCCGGGACAGCTCTGGAAACACCATATATTTT.

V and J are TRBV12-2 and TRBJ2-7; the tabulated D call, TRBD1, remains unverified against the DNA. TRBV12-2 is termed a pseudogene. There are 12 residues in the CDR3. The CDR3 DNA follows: TGTGCAAGTCGCTCTAACAGGGACGAGCAGTACTTC. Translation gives CASRSNRDEQYF.

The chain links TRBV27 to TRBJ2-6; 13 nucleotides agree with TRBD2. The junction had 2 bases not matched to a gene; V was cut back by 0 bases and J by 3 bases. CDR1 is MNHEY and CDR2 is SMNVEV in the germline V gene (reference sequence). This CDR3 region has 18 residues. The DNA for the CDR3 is TGTGCCAGCAGTTTATCGGGACTAGCGGGATATGGGGCCAACGTCCTGACTTTC. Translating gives CASSLSGLAGYGANVLTF.

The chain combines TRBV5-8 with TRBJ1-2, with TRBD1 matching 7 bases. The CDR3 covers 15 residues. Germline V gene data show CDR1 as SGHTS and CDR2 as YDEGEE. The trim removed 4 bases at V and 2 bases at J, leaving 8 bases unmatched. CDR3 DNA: TGTGCCAGCAGCCCCGGGGGGGGACAGAACTATGGCTACACCTTC. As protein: CASSPGGGQNYGYTF. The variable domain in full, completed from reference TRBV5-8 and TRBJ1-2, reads EAGVTQSPTHLIKTRGQQATLRCSPISGHTSVYWYQQALGLGLQFLLWYDEGEERNRGNFPPRFSGRQFPNYSSELNVNALELEDSALYLCASSPGGGQNYGYTFGSGTRLTVV.